The 30 T cell receptor beta chains reported below all come from one sample, sequenced in a study of Graves' ophthalmopathy and Graves' hyperthyroidism. Beta-chain TCR CDR3 regions were amplified from RNA transcripts. An initial RT-PCR round employing HTBI primers preceded a second-round multiplex PCR. TCRdb independently ran MiXCR on the multiplex PCR reads; one entry per CDR3 protein. Here the sample spans some 520,000 distinct CDR3 sequences, about an eighth being singletons. The sample taken for sequencing was blood. These receptors were taken from a woman aged 25-40 years with Graves' ophthalmopathy.

This clonotype was counted many times. The rearrangement links TRBV20-1 to TRBJ2-7; the D is unclear. Germline V lookup: CDR1 DFQATT, CDR2 SNEGSKA (reference sequence). The CDR3 spans 10 residues. Between the trimmed V and J ends, which lost 2 bases and 5 bases, there was a span of 4 bases. In DNA form, the CDR3 reads TGCAGTGCTAGAAGGGACGAGCAGTACTTC. It specifies CSARRDEQYF.

With respect to this clonotype: This may stem from a read error, because a much larger clone lies one nucleotide away. The chain has TRBV12-3 or TRBV12-4 and TRBJ2-2; D unclear. The length of the CDR3 is 11 residues. With 5 bases removed from V and 9 bases from J, the gap between germline ends came to 7 bases. The CDR3 region is CASSTNWELFF. The CDR3 DNA follows: TGTGCCAGCAGTACGAACTGGGAGCTGTTTTTT.

This clonotype was seen at least ten times. The CDR3 is CASSRTSGGANTGELFF. The CDR3 DNA is TGTGCCAGTAGTAGGACTAGCGGGGGGGCGAACACCGGGGAGCTGTTTTTT. This chain links TRBV19 with TRBJ2-2; TRBD2 aligns across 15 bases. This CDR3 has 17 amino acids. Germline V CDR1 and CDR2: LNHDA, SQIVND (reference sequence). The junction had 0 bases not matched to a gene; V was cut back by 4 bases and J by 0 bases.

This clonotype has more than one count but fewer than ten. This may be a read error: a much more frequent sequence differs by one nucleotide. This chain links TRBV11-2 with TRBJ2-5; D not resolved. The CDR3 extends over 16 amino acids. The germline V gene encodes CDR1 SGHAT and CDR2 FQNNGV. CDR3 nucleotides: TGTGCCAGCAGCTTAGGGGCATTCCGACCTCAAGAGACCAAGTACTTC. Translated, it gives CASSLGAFRPQETKYF.

The gene calls are TRBV12-3 or TRBV12-4 and TRBJ1-2; a possible D gene is TRBD1 (6 bases). The CDR3 consists of 16 residues. With 6 bases removed from V and 6 bases from J, the gap between germline ends came to 23 bases. CDR3 DNA: TGTGCCAGCAGCCCTAGTCGATTACACAGGGATGATGGCTACACCTTC. Protein product: CASSPSRLHRDDGYTF.

Many counts were recorded for this clonotype. This chain joins TRBV12-5 and TRBJ1-1; D remains unclear. V lost 3 bases and J lost 3, with 8 bases in between. The CDR3 is made up of 13 amino acids. Germline-derived CDR1 and CDR2 are LGHNT and FRNRAP. Here the CDR3 reads CASGFGGDTEAFF. The CDR3, as DNA: TGTGCTAGTGGTTTCGGCGGCGACACTGAAGCTTTCTTT.

Ten or more counts support this clonotype. CDR3 loop: CASRPDRRLNTEAFF. In DNA form, the CDR3 reads TGTGCCAGCAGGCCGGACAGGCGCCTGAACACTGAAGCTTTCTTT. This chain uses TRBV6-1 with TRBJ1-1; 7 bases match TRBD1. V shed 6 bases, J shed 0 bases, and the junction held 7 bases outside the gene matches. This CDR3 is 15 amino acids long. In germline, CDR1 is MNHNS, CDR2 SASEGT.

This clonotype was detected many times. The chain joins TRBV5-1 to TRBJ2-2; D may correspond to TRBD1 or TRBD2 (5 bases each). Germline assignment: CDR1 SGHRS and CDR2 YFSETQ. The germline V and J ends were trimmed by 3 bases and 4 bases, with 10 bases remaining between them. The CDR3 has 14 residues. The CDR3 reads CASSWDRGTGELFF. The CDR3 bases are TGCGCCAGCAGCTGGGACCGGGGCACCGGGGAGCTGTTTTTT.

The chain couples TRBV6-5 to TRBJ2-7; TRBD1 is a possible D gene (6 bases). Trimming removed 2 bases from V and 2 bases from J, with 10 bases in between. The CDR3 sequence is 14 residues long. The germline CDR1 and CDR2 sequences are MNHEY and SVGAGI. The CDR3 DNA reads TGTGCCAGCAGTTACGACAGGACCGCCTACGAGCAGTACTTC. It codes for CASSYDRTAYEQYF.

This clonotype has a count of ten or more. This chain connects TRBV13 to TRBJ1-2; TRBD1 agrees at 7 bases. Trimming took 5 bases from V and 7 from J; bases not matched to a gene: 10. Germline V gene data show CDR1 as PRHDT and CDR2 as FYEKMQ (reference sequence). There are 14 residues in the CDR3. CDR3 sequence (DNA): TGTGCCAGCAGCCTACAAGGGGGCGCGTCTGGCTACACCTTC. This gives the protein CASSLQGGASGYTF. The full variable domain, in which reference TRBV13 and TRBJ1-2 provide the parts outside the CDR3, is AAGVIQSPRHLIKEKRETATLKCYPIPRHDTVYWYQQGPGQDPQFLISFYEKMQSDKGSIPDRFSAQQFSDYHSELNMSSLELGDSALYFCASSLQGGASGYTFGSGTRLTVV.

V is TRBV5-1 and J is TRBJ2-7, with 7 nucleotides matching TRBD2. The V gene's germline CDR1 is SGHRS and CDR2 YFSETQ. The CDR3 sequence is 15 residues long. With V trimmed by 4 bases and J by 3 bases, 10 bases remained unmatched. The CDR3 DNA reads TGCGCCAGCAGCAGCGGGACTTCCGGGGGCTACGAGCAGTACTTC. This encodes CASSSGTSGGYEQYF. Variable domain in full (rest from reference TRBV5-1 and TRBJ2-7): KAGVTQTPRYLIKTRGQQVTLSCSPISGHRSVSWYQQTPGQGLQFLFEYFSETQRNKGNFPGRFSGRQFSNSRSEMNVSTLELGDSALYLCASSSGTSGGYEQYFGPGTRLTVT.

This clonotype was counted at least ten times. V usage is TRBV2 and J usage is TRBJ2-5; D is unclear. Germline assignment: CDR1 SNHLY and CDR2 FYNNEI. The CDR3 is 17 amino acids. V lost 1 base to trimming and J lost 3 bases, with 18 bases between them. The CDR3 DNA reads TGTGCCAGCAGTGAAGTGTCGGAGTGGTATGTGAAAGAGACCCAGTACTTC. Protein sequence: CASSEVSEWYVKETQYF.

V usage is TRBV3-1 and J usage is TRBJ2-7; 8 bases match TRBD1. Germline assignment: CDR1 LGHDT and CDR2 YNNKEL (reference sequence). CDR3 length equals 17 residues. J lost 3 bases, V lost 0 bases, and 10 bases had no gene match. This chain's CDR3 is CASSQDLVRQGRYEQYF. The CDR3 DNA follows: TGTGCCAGCAGCCAAGATCTCGTTCGACAGGGGCGCTACGAGCAGTACTTC.

This clonotype was seen many times. This chain joins TRBV10-3 and TRBJ1-2; D not resolved. Trimming removed 3 bases from V and 2 bases from J, with 13 bases in between. The CDR3 covers 15 residues. The germline V gene has CDR1 ENHRY and CDR2 SYGVKD. The CDR3 protein is CAISDVEAGNYGYTF. CDR3 DNA: TGTGCCATCAGTGACGTCGAAGCTGGGAACTATGGCTACACCTTC.

In its sample, this clonotype was seen many times. The chain links TRBV7-8 to TRBJ1-5, with D possibly matching TRBD1 (5 bases). CDR3 length: 16 residues. The ends were cut back, 3 bases at V and 1 base at J, with 13 bases in the middle. Germline values: CDR1 SGHVS, CDR2 FQNEAQ. The CDR3 protein is CASSFEGYGSNQPQHF. DNA of the CDR3: TGTGCCAGCAGCTTTGAGGGGTACGGGAGCAATCAGCCCCAGCATTTT.

The sample holds many counts of this clonotype. The genes are TRBV19 and TRBJ1-3; possibly TRBD1 for D (5 bases). From germline, CDR1 is LNHDA and CDR2 SQIVND (reference sequence). This CDR3 is 13 amino acids long. V lost 3 bases and J 7 bases, leaving 10 bases between the germline ends. The chain's CDR3 is CASSIGTTNTIYF. In DNA, the CDR3 is TGTGCCAGTAGTATCGGGACTACCAACACCATATATTTT.

This clonotype was seen at least ten times. The chain uses TRBV20-1 and TRBJ2-4; D may be TRBD2 (5 bases). Trimming removed 5 bases from V and 1 base from J, with 12 bases in between. This CDR3 spans 14 amino acids. The V gene's germline CDR1 is DFQATT and CDR2 SNEGSKA (reference sequence). In DNA, the CDR3 is TGCAGTGCTTGGGGAGCCTCTGCCAAAAACATTCAGTACTTC. This encodes CSAWGASAKNIQYF.

This clonotype was counted many times. The CDR3 region has the DNA TGCAGCGTTGTTTCTGGAGGCAGCAATCAGCCCCAGCATTTT. This codes for CSVVSGGSNQPQHF. The chain is built from TRBV29-1 and TRBJ1-5; D is undetermined. The CDR3 totals 14 residues. Between the trimmed V and J ends, which lost 4 bases and 1 base, there was a span of 11 bases. From germline, CDR1 is SQVTM and CDR2 ANQGSEA.

In its sample, this clonotype was seen many times. CDR3 nucleotide sequence: TGTGCCAGCACGGGTTCCCCCTATGGCTACACCTTC. Encoded protein: CASTGSPYGYTF. V is TRBV6-5 and J is TRBJ1-2; D gene ambiguous. The CDR3 has 12 amino acids. The germline V and J ends were trimmed by 7 bases and 4 bases, with 10 bases remaining between them. Germline V lookup: CDR1 MNHEY, CDR2 SVGAGI.

This clonotype was recorded many times. This chain connects TRBV6-4 to TRBJ1-5, with 12 bases identical to TRBD1. V shed 7 bases and J 5 bases; nucleotides not matched to a gene: 12. The germline V gene has CDR1 MRHNA and CDR2 SNTAGT. This CDR3 is built from 17 residues. In DNA form, the CDR3 reads TGTGCCAGCACCAAAGGGACAGGGGGCGTGAAGTATCAGCCCCAGCATTTT. Translating it yields CASTKGTGGVKYQPQHF.

This clonotype was detected only a few times. The chain couples TRBV12-3 or TRBV12-4 to TRBJ2-4; D may be TRBD2 (6 bases). V lost 3 bases and J lost 9, with 24 bases in between. The CDR3 contains 17 residues. The DNA for the CDR3 is TGTGCCAGCAGTTTCCACTCGGGGGACGGCGGAAGGGGCATTCAGTACTTC. Its protein product is CASSFHSGDGGRGIQYF.

This clonotype was seen ten or more times. This may be a read error, as it is one base from a much larger clone. The V call is TRBV12-3 or TRBV12-4, the J call TRBJ1-2; the D gene is possibly TRBD1 (5 bases). This CDR3 is 9 amino acids long. The chain's CDR3 is CAGSFPTGF. CDR3 DNA: TGTGCCGGCAGTTTCCCCACAGGTTTC.

In its sample, this clonotype was seen many times. J is TRBJ1-6 and V is TRBV11-2; D perhaps matches TRBD1 (6 bases). Germline CDR1 SGHAT, CDR2 FQNNGV. This CDR3 is 23 amino acids long. Trimming pared 0 bases from V and 5 bases from J, leaving 32 bases between. CDR3 protein: CASSLETFFDDRPTSENNSPLHF. The CDR3 DNA reads TGTGCCAGCAGCTTAGAGACTTTCTTCGACGACAGGCCAACCAGCGAAAATAATTCACCCCTCCACTTT.

To note about this clonotype: A read error may be the cause here, since a much bigger clone is one base away. The chain carries TRBV12-3 or TRBV12-4 and TRBJ2-1, with 11 nucleotides matching TRBD2. The CDR3 sequence is 17 residues long. CDR3 region: CASRPGTSGSSYNEKFF. The CDR3 region has the DNA TGTGCCAGCAGACCCGGGACTAGCGGAAGCTCCTACAATGAGAAGTTCTTC.

This clonotype occurred many times. The chain uses TRBV6-2 or TRBV6-3 and TRBJ2-6; tentatively, D is TRBD2 (5 bases). This CDR3 has 15 residues. Trimming left V 0 bases short and J 3 bases short, with 6 bases between. Per germline, CDR1 MNHEY and CDR2 SVGEGT. The CDR3 region is CASSYSGSGANVLTF. For the CDR3, the DNA is TGTGCCAGCAGTTACTCTGGGAGTGGGGCCAACGTCCTGACTTTC.

This clonotype was picked up many times. V gene TRBV24-1 combines with J gene TRBJ1-2; no firm D call. V lost 4 bases to trimming and J lost 6 bases, with 14 bases between them. The CDR3 has 14 residues. Germline-derived CDR1 and CDR2 are KGHDR and SFDVKD. In DNA form, the CDR3 reads TGTGCCACCAGTGACGCCGGCCTATTCCATGGCTACACCTTC. The encoded protein is CATSDAGLFHGYTF.

This clonotype was counted ten times or more. The chain joins TRBV28 to TRBJ2-5; perhaps TRBD2 as D (6 bases). The CDR3 totals 16 residues. The ends were cut back, 6 bases at V and 2 bases at J, with 19 bases in the middle. Germline CDR1 and CDR2: MDHEN and SYDVKM. The CDR3 is CASSLSPGESQETQYF. Here the CDR3 DNA reads TGTGCCAGCAGCCTATCGCCGGGAGAGTCACAAGAGACCCAGTACTTC.

This clonotype has ten or more counts. CDR3: CASRQTGYEQYF. CDR3 nucleotides: TGTGCCAGCAGGCAGACAGGGTACGAGCAGTACTTC. V and J are TRBV12-3 or TRBV12-4 and TRBJ2-7; TRBD1 matches 7 bases. V was pared by 6 bases and J by 4 bases, with 3 bases of the junction left unmatched. This CDR3 spans 12 amino acids.

Many counts were recorded for this clonotype. This chain links TRBV6-1 with TRBJ1-5; D gene ambiguous. Germline loops: CDR1 MNHNS, CDR2 SASEGT. The V gene lost 7 bases and the J gene lost 2 bases, with 12 bases spanning the gap. This CDR3 region has 14 residues. The chain's CDR3 is CASIPGSGNQPQHF. The CDR3 DNA reads TGTGCCAGCATCCCGGGCAGCGGCAATCAGCCCCAGCATTTT.

The rearrangement joins TRBV30 to TRBJ1-2; 7 nucleotides align to TRBD1. The J segment lost 5 bases and the V segment lost 2 bases, leaving 8 bases of the junction unmatched. There are 14 residues in the CDR3. Germline values: CDR1 GTSNPN, CDR2 SVGIG (reference sequence). CDR3 protein: CAWSSGTAYYGYTF. In nucleotides, the CDR3 is TGTGCCTGGAGTTCGGGGACAGCATATTATGGCTACACCTTC.